This T cell receptor (beta chain) was obtained from a study of T cell repertoires in cytomegalovirus infection. This clonotype was detected many times. As yet, its antigen is unknown. TCRdb reprocessed the reads via MiXCR and lists one record per CDR3 protein. The sample holds tens of thousands of distinct CDR3 sequences; around 18% are singletons and the top ten take 60% to 65%. This receptor was identified in a human donor in good health (CMV status not recorded). Some clones in this sample may be carry-over from other donors' samples. The sequencing used CD8+ T cells from cultured PBMCs, collected from culture after CMV antigen stimulation.

The CDR3 DNA reads as TGTGCCATCAGTGAGTCTCAAATGGGCCTCCTCGCCGAGCAGTACTTC. Encoded protein: CAISESQMGLLAEQYF. The gene calls are TRBV10-3 and TRBJ2-7; D uncertain. Germline CDR1 and CDR2: ENHRY and SYGVKD. Trimming stripped 0 bases from V and 6 bases from J, with 18 bases between. The CDR3 has 16 residues.